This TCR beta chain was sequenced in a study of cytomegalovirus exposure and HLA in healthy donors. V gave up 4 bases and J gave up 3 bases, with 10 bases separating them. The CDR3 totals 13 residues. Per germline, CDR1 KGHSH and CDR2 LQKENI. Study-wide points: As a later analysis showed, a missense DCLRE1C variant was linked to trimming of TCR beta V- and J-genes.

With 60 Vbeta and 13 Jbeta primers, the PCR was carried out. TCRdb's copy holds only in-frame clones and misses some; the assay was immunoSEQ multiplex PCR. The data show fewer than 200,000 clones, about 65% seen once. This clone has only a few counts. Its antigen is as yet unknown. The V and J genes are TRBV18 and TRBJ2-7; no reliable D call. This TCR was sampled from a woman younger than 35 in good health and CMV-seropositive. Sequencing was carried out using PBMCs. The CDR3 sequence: CASSLANGYEQYF. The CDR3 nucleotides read TGTGCCAGCTCACTCGCGAATGGCTACGAGCAGTACTTC.